The clone carrying this T cell receptor beta chain came up a few times. Antigen: not known. The data were obtained in a study of cytomegalovirus exposure and HLA in healthy donors. Study-wide background: Assignment to the Caucasian-associated ancestry cluster applied to more than 75% of the approximately 400 genotyped donors. Overall study findings and caveats: The authors reported that TCR beta sequences could predict HLA-A and HLA-B alleles. These predictions were accurate for most subjects in the first cohort. Listed as cytomegalovirus-associated were over 150 TCR beta chains.

The PCR contained 60 Vbeta and 13 Jbeta primers. Method: immunoSEQ multiplex PCR; TCRdb's copy keeps in-frame clones and lacks some. The sample consists of more than 140,000 clones, 64% of them appearing once. This sequence originates from a woman aged 25-40 years in good health and CMV-seropositive. Sequences were obtained from PBMCs.

The CDR3 reads CASKGDTEAFF. CDR3 in DNA: TGTGCCAGCAAGGGGGACACTGAAGCTTTCTTT. The chain has TRBV21-1 and TRBJ1-1; TRBD1 is the table's D call and was not checked against the DNA. TRBV21-1 counts as a pseudogene. There are 11 residues in the CDR3.